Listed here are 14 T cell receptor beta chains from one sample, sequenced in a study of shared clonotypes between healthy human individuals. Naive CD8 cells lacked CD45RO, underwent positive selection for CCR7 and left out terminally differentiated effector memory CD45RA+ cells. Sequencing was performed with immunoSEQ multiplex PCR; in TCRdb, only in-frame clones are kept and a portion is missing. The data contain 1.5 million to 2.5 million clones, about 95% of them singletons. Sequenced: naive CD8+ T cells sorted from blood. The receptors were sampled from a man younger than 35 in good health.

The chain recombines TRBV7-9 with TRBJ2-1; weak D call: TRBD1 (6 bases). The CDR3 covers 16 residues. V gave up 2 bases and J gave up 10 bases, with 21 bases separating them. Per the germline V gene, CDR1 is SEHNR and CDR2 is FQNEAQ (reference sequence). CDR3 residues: CASSLTGQGPHAEQFF. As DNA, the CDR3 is TGTGCCAGCAGCTTAACCGGCCAGGGGCCGCACGCAGAGCAGTTCTTC.

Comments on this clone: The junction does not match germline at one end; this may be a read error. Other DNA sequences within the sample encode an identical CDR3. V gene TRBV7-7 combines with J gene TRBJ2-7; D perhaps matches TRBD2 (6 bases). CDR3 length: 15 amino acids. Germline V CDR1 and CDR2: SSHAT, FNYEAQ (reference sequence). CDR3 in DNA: TGTGCTAGCAGCTTAGGCGCGGGACCTACCTACGAGCAGTACTTC. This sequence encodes CASSLGAGPTYEQYF.

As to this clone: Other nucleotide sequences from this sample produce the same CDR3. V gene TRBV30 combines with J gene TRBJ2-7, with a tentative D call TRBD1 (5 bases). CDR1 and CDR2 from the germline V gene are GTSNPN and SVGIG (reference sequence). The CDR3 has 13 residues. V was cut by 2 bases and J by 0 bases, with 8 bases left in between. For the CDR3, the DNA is TGTGCCTGGAGTAGAGACAGCTCCTACGAGCAGTACTTC. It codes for CAWSRDSSYEQYF.

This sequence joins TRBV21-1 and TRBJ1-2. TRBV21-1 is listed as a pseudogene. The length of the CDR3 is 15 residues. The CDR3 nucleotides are TGTGCCAGCAGCACGGAAAAGGGAAATAACTATGGCTACACCTTC. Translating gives CASSTEKGNNYGYTF.

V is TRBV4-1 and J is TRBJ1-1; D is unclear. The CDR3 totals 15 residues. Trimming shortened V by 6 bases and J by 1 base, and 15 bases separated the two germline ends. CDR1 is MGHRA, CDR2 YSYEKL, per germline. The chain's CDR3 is CASSLLGGGNTEAFF. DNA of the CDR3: TGCGCCAGCAGTCTTTTAGGCGGAGGGAACACTGAAGCTTTCTTT.

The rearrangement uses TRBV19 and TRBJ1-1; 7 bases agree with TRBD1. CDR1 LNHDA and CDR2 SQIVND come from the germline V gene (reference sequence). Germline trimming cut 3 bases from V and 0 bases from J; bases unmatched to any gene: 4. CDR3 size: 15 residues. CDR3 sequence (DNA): TGTGCCAGTAGTATGCGGACAGGTATGAACACTGAAGCTTTCTTT. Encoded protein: CASSMRTGMNTEAFF.

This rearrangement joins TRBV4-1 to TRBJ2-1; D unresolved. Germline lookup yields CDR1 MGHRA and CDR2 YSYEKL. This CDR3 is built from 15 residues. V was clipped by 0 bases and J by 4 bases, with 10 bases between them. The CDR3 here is CASSQERTEYNEQFF. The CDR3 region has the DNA TGCGCCAGCAGCCAAGAAAGGACCGAGTACAATGAGCAGTTCTTC.

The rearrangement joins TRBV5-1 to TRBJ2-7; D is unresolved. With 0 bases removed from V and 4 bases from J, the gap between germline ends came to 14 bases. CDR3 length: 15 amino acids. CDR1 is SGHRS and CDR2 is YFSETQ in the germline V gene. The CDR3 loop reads CASSLGPTDGYEQYF. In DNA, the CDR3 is TGCGCCAGCAGCTTGGGCCCGACCGATGGGTACGAGCAGTACTTC.

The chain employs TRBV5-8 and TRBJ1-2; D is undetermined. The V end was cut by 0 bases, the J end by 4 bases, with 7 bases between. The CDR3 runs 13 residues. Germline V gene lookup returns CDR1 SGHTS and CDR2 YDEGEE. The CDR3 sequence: CASSLGPLYGYTF. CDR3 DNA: TGTGCCAGCAGCTTGGGACCGCTCTATGGCTACACCTTC.

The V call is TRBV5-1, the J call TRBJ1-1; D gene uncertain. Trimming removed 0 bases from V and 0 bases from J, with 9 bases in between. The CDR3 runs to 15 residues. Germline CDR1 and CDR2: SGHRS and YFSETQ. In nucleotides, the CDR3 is TGCGCCAGCAGCTTGGAAGGACCCCTGAACACTGAAGCTTTCTTT. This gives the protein CASSLEGPLNTEAFF.

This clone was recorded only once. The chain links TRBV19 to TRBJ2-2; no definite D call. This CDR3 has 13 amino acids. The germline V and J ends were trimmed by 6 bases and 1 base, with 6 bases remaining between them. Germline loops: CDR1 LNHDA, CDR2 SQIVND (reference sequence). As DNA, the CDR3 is TGTGCCAGTAGACCCTTGAACACCGGGGAGCTGTTTTTT. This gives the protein CASRPLNTGELFF.

The CDR3 is CASSELAGNTYEQYF. The CDR3 DNA is TGTGCCAGCAGTGAATTAGCAGGGAACACCTACGAGCAGTACTTC. The rearrangement uses TRBV6-1 and TRBJ2-7, with D perhaps TRBD1 (5 bases). The length of the CDR3 is 15 residues. V gave up 2 bases and J gave up 2 bases, with 13 bases separating them. Germline loops: CDR1 MNHNS, CDR2 SASEGT.

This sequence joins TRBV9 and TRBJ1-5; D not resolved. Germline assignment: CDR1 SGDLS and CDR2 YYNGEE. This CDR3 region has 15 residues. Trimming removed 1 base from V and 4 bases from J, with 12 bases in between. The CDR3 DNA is TGTGCCAGCAGCGTATCGAGCGCGACGAATCAGCCCCAGCATTTT. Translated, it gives CASSVSSATNQPQHF.

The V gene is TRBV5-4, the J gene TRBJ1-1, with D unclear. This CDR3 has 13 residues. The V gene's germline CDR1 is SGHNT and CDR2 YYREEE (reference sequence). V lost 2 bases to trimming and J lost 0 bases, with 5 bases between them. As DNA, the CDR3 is TGTGCCAGCAGCTTCACAGTGAACACTGAAGCTTTCTTT. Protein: CASSFTVNTEAFF.